This T cell receptor beta chain came from a study of cytomegalovirus exposure and HLA in healthy donors. Study-wide results and caveats: Excluded were some V segments that proved indistinguishable, including TRBV6-2 and TRBV6-3.

With 60 Vbeta and 13 Jbeta primers, the PCR was carried out. The data were produced by immunoSEQ multiplex PCR, yet TCRdb's version contains in-frame clones alone and is incomplete. In the table there are more than 95,000 clones, approximately 75% of which are singletons. V was trimmed by 4 bases and J by 1 base, leaving 17 bases between them. There are 17 residues in the CDR3. Per the germline V gene, CDR1 is MNHEY and CDR2 is SMNVEV (reference sequence). Note on this clone: Its antigen remains unknown.

The sequenced sample was PBMCs. V gene TRBV27 combines with J gene TRBJ1-3; D remains ambiguous. This receptor was identified in a man younger than 45 in good health and CMV-seronegative. The CDR3 sequence is CASSSAKVGRSGNTIYF. In DNA form, the CDR3 reads TGTGCCAGCAGTTCGGCTAAAGTGGGCCGATCTGGAAACACCATATATTTT.